What follows describes a single T cell receptor (beta chain). As yet, its antigen is unknown. The sample originates from a study of T cells after yellow fever vaccination. Study-wide points: Overall, a small share of clonotypes was seen in both CD4 and CD8 compartments.

TCRdb reanalysed the 5' RACE reads using MiXCR and keeps one entry per CDR3 protein. Here the sample spans about 350,000 distinct CDR3 sequences, about 8.3% being singletons. CDR3 length: 15 residues. CDR1 and CDR2 (germline): LGHNA, YNFKEQ. Trimming took off 1 base at V and 4 bases at J, with 12 bases between the two ends. Sequenced material: PBMCs, taken more than 35 days after the first yellow fever vaccination. This rearrangement joins TRBV4-2 to TRBJ2-3; D gene ambiguous. The source of this sequence is a man aged 18 to 29 who received the YFV17D yellow fever vaccine. Here the CDR3 DNA reads TGTGCCAGCAGCCAAGCTTTTTCGGGTCCAGATACGCAGTATTTT. It is translated as CASSQAFSGPDTQYF.